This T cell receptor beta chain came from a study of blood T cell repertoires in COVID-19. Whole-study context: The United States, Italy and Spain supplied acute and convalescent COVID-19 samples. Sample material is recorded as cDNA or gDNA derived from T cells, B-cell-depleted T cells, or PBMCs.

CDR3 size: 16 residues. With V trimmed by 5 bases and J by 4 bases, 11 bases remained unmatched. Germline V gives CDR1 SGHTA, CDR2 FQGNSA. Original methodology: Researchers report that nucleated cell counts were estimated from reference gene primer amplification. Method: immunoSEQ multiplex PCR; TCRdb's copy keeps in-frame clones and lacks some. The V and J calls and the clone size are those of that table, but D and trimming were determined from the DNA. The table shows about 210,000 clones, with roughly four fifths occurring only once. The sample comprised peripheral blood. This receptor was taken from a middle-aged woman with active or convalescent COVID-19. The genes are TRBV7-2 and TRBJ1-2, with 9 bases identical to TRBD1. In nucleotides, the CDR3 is TGTGCCAGCAGCGGATACCGGGACAGGGTACCCTATGGCTACACCTTC. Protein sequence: CASSGYRDRVPYGYTF. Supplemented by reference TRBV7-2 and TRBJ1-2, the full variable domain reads GAGVSQSPSNKVTEKGKDVELRCDPISGHTALYWYRQSLGQGLEFLIYFQGNSAPDKSGLPSDRFSAERTGGSVSTLTIQRTQQEDSAVYLCASSGYRDRVPYGYTFGSGTRLTVV.